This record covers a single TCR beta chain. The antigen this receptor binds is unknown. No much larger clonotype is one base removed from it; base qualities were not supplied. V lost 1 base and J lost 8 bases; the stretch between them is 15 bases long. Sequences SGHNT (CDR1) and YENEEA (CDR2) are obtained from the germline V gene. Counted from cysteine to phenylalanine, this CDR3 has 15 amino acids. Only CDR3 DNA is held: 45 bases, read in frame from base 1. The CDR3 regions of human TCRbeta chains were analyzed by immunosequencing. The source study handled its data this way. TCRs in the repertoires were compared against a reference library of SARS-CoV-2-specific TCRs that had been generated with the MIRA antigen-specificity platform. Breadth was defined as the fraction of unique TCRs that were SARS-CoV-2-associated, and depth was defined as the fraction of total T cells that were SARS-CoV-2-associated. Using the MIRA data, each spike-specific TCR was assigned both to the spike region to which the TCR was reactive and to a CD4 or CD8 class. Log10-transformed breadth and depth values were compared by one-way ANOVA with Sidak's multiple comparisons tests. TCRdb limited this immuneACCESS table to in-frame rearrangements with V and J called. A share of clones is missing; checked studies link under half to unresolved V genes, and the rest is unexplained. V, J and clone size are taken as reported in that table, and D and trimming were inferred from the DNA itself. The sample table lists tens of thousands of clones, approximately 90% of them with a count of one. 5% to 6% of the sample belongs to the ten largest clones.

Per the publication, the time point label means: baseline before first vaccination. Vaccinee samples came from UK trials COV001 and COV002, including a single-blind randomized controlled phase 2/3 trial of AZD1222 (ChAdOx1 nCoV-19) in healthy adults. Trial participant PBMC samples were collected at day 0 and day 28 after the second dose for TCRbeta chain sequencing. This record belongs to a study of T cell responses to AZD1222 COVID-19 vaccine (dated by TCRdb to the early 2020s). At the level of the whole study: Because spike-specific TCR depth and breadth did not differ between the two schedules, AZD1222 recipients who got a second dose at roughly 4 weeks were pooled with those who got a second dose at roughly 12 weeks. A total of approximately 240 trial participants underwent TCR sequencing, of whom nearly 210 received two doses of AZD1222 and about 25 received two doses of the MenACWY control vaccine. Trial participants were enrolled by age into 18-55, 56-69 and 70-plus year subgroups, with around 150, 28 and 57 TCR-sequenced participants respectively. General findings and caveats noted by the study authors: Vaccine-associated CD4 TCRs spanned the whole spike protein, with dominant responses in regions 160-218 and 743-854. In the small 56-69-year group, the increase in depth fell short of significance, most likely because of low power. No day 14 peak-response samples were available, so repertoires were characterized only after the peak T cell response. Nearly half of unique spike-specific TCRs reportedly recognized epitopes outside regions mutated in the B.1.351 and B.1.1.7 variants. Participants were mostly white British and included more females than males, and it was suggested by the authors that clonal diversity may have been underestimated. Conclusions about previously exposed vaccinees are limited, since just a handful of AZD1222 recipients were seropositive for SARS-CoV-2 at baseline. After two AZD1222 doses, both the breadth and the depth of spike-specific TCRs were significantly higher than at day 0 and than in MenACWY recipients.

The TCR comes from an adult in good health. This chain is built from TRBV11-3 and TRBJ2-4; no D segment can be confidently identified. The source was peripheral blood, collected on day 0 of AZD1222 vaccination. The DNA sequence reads TGTGCCAGCAGCTTAGTTTCGGCAGTTAGGGACATTCAGTACTTC. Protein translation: CASSLVSAVRDIQYF.